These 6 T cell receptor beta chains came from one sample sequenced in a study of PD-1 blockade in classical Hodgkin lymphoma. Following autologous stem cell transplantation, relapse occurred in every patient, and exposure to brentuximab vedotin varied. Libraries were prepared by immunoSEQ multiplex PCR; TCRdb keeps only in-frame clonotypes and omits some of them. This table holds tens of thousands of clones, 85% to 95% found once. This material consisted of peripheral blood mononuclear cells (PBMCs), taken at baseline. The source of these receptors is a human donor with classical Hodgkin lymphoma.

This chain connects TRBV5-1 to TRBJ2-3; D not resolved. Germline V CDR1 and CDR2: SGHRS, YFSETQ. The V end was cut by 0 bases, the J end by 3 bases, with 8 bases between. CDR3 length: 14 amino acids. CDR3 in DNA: TGCGCCAGCAGCTTGGTCGCTGGAACAGATACGCAGTATTTT. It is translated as CASSLVAGTDTQYF.

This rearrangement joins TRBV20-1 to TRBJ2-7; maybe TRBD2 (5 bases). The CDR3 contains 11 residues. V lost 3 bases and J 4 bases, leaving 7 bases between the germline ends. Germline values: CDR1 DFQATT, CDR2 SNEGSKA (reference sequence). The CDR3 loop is CSASWEYEQYF. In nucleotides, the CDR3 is TGCAGTGCTAGTTGGGAGTACGAGCAGTACTTC.

In DNA form, the CDR3 reads TGTGCCAGCAGCCAAGATCCCCTAGCGGGGGAAACCAAAAACATTCAGTACTTC. Encoded protein: CASSQDPLAGETKNIQYF. The chain links TRBV14 to TRBJ2-4; 10 nucleotides line up with TRBD2. With 0 bases clipped from V and 2 bases from J, the junction kept 7 bases outside the gene matches. The CDR3 covers 18 residues. Per the germline V gene, CDR1 is SGHDN and CDR2 is FVKESK.

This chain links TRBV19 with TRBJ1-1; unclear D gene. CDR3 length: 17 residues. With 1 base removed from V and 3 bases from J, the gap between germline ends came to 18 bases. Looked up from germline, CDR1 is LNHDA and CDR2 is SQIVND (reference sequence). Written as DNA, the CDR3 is TGTGCCAGTAGTATAGTATCTCCGGGAGCGGGAGACACTGAAGCTTTCTTT. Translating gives CASSIVSPGAGDTEAFF.

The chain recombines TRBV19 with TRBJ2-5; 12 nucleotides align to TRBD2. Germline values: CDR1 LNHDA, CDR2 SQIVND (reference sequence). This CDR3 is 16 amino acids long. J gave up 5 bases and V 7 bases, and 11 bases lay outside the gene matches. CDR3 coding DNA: TGTGCCAGTACCCAGGGACTAGCGGGTTTCGGGGAGACCCAGTACTTC. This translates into CASTQGLAGFGETQYF.

The CDR3: CASSSFETYSYEQYF. CDR3 sequence (DNA): TGTGCCAGCAGTTCTTTCGAGACTTACTCCTACGAGCAGTACTTC. The rearrangement uses TRBV28 and TRBJ2-7, with unresolved D. Germline values: CDR1 MDHEN, CDR2 SYDVKM. The V gene lost 4 bases and the J gene lost 0 bases, with 13 bases spanning the gap. The CDR3 has 15 residues. Full variable domain (outside the CDR3, taken from reference TRBV28 and TRBJ2-7): DVKVTQSSRYLVKRTGEKVFLECVQDMDHENMFWYRQDPGLGLRLIYFSYDVKMKEKGDIPEGYSVSREKKERFSLILESASTNQTSMYLCASSSFETYSYEQYFGPGTRLTVT.